This T cell receptor (beta chain) was retrieved from a study of T cell repertoires in cytomegalovirus infection. In the study overall: Based on public TCR beta signatures, there were indications of CMV infection and of a matching HLA type.

In TCRdb, the reads were re-called with MiXCR into one record per CDR3 protein. The sample has roughly 300,000 distinct CDR3 sequences; roughly 9.5% are singletons. This clonotype was seen a few times. The antigen remains undetermined. The CDR3 is 14 amino acids. With V trimmed by 4 bases and J by 8 bases, 10 bases remained unmatched. Germline V gene sequence: CDR1 LGHNA, CDR2 YSLEER. Whole-study findings and limits: Frequencies of public TCR beta families were cumulated, and this identified carriers of CMV plus the relevant HLA. The study found HLA-C-restricted CMV-specific TCR beta clonotypes dominating the ex vivo response.

V is TRBV4-3 and J is TRBJ2-5; 7 bases fit TRBD2. This sequence was found in a human donor in good health (CMV status not recorded). Some clones in this sample may be carry-over from other donors' samples. Specimen: PBMCs. The CDR3 is CASSLSDSGGTQYF. The CDR3 DNA sequence: TGCGCCAGCAGCCTATCCGATTCGGGGGGAACCCAGTACTTC.